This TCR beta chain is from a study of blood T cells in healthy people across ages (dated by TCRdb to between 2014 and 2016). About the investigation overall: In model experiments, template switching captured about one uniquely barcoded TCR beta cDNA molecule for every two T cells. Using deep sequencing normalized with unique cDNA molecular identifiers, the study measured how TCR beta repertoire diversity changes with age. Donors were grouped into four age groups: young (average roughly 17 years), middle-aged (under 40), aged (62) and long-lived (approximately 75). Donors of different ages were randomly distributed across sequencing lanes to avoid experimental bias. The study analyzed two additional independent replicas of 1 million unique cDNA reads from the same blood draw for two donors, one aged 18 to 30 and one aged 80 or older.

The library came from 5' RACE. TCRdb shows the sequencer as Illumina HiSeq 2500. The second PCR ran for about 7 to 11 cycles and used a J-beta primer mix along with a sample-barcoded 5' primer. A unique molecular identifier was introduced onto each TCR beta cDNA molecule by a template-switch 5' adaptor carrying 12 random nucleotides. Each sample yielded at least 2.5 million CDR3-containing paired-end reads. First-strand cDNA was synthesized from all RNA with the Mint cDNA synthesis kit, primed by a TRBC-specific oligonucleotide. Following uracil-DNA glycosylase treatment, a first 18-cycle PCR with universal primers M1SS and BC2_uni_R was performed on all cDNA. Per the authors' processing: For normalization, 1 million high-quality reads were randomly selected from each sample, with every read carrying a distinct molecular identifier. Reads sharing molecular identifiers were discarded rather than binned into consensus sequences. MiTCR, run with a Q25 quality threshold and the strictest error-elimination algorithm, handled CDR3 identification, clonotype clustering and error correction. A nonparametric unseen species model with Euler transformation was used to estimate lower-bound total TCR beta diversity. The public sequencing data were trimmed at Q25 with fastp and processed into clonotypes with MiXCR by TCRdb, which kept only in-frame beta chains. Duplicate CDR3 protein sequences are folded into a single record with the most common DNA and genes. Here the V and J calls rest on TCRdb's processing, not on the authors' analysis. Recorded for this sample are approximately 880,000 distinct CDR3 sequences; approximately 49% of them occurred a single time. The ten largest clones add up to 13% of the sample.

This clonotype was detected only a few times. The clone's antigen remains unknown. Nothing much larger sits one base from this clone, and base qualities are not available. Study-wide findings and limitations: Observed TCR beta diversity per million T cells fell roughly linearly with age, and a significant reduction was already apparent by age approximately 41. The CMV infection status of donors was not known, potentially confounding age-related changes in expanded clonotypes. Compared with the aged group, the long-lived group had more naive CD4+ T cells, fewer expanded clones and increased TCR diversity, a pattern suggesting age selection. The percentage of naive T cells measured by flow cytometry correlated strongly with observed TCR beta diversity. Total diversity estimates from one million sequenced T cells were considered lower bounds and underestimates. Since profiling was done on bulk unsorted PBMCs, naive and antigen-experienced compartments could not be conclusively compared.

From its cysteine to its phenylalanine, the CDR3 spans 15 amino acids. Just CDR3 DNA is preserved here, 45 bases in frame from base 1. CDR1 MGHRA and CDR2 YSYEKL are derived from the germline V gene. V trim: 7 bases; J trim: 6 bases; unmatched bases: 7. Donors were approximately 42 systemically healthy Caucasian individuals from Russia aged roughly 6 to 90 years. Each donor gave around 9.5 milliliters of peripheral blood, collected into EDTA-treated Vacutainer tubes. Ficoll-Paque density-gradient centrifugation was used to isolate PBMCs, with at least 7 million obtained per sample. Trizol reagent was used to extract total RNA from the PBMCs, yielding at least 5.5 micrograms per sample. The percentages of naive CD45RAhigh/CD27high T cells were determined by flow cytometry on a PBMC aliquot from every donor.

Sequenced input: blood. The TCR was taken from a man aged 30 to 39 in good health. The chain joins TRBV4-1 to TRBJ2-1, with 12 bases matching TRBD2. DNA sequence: TGCGCCAGCACTCTACTAGCGGGGGGCCTCAATGAGCAGTTCTTC. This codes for CASTLLAGGLNEQFF.